The 32 T cell receptor beta chains in this list originate from one sample, sequenced in a study of blood T cell repertoires in COVID-19. TCRdb keeps only in-frame clones here, not all; method: immunoSEQ multiplex PCR. The table shows around 88,000 clones, with roughly 80% occurring only once. The sample was peripheral blood. All receptors come from a woman over 75 with acute or convalescent COVID-19.

The chain is built from TRBV7-2 and TRBJ1-6, with 9 bases fitting TRBD1. CDR1 is SGHTA, CDR2 FQGNSA, per germline. CDR3 length equals 15 residues. Losses at the gene ends were 0 bases for V and 7 bases for J; bases not matched to a gene: 1. CDR3 in DNA: TGTGCCAGCAGCTTAGCGGGACAGGGCAATTCACCCCTCCACTTT. Amino acid sequence: CASSLAGQGNSPLHF.

The rearrangement uses TRBV3-1 (or the pseudogene TRBV3-2) and TRBJ1-1; TRBD1 agrees at 9 bases. CDR3 length: 14 residues. Germline values: CDR1 LGHDT, CDR2 YNNKEL (reference sequence). The ends lost 7 bases at V and 4 bases at J; junction bases unmatched: 7. The CDR3 spells CASTTGGGGTEAFF. CDR3 nucleotide sequence: TGTGCCAGCACCACAGGGGGCGGAGGCACTGAAGCTTTCTTT.

This chain joins TRBV7-2 and TRBJ2-5, with 7 positions matching TRBD1. CDR3 length: 17 residues. The V and J ends lost 2 bases and 2 bases, in that order; junction bases with no gene match: 11. Germline lookup yields CDR1 SGHTA and CDR2 FQGNSA. The CDR3 DNA sequence: TGTGCCAGCAGCTTAAATCCGAGGGGGCTCGTGCAAGAGACCCAGTACTTC. This gives the protein CASSLNPRGLVQETQYF. The variable domain in full, completed from reference TRBV7-2 and TRBJ2-5, reads GAGVSQSPSNKVTEKGKDVELRCDPISGHTALYWYRQSLGQGLEFLIYFQGNSAPDKSGLPSDRFSAERTGGSVSTLTIQRTQQEDSAVYLCASSLNPRGLVQETQYFGPGTRLLVL.

This clone was detected once. The chain is built from TRBV12-3 or TRBV12-4 and TRBJ1-5; D is undetermined. V was pared by 5 bases and J by 5 bases, with 10 bases between. The length of the CDR3 is 13 residues. CDR3 protein: CASSPSEYQPQHF. As DNA, the CDR3 is TGTGCCAGCAGTCCAAGTGAGTATCAGCCCCAGCATTTT.

This clone occurred a few times. V gene TRBV3-1 (or the pseudogene TRBV3-2) combines with J gene TRBJ1-2, with D possibly being TRBD1 (6 bases). The CDR3 sequence is 14 residues long. Trimming removed 0 bases at V and 8 bases at J, with 13 bases between. Germline V CDR1 and CDR2: LGHDT, YNNKEL (reference sequence). The CDR3 protein is CASSQEDSPWGYTF. In DNA, the CDR3 is TGTGCCAGCAGCCAAGAGGACAGTCCCTGGGGCTACACCTTC.

The chain employs TRBV24-1 and TRBJ2-3, with TRBD2 matching over 10 bases. Germline assignment: CDR1 KGHDR and CDR2 SFDVKD. This CDR3 has 17 amino acids. The ends lost 9 bases at V and 0 bases at J; junction bases unmatched: 11. In DNA, the CDR3 is TGTGCCACCGGCCGTACGAGCGGGGGGGCTAGCACAGATACGCAGTATTTT. Its protein product is CATGRTSGGASTDTQYF.

The chain carries TRBV7-6 and TRBJ2-2, with 14 bases identical to TRBD2. Germline assignment: CDR1 SGHVS and CDR2 FNYEAQ. The CDR3 is made up of 18 amino acids. V was clipped by 5 bases and J by 3 bases; unmatched bases: 8. CDR3 in amino acids: CASSPRLAGGPDTGELFF. The CDR3 nucleotides read TGTGCCAGCAGCCCCCGACTAGCGGGGGGGCCGGACACCGGGGAGCTGTTTTTT.

J is TRBJ1-2 and V is TRBV6-5; no definite D call. The germline gives CDR1 MNHEY, CDR2 SVGAGI. V was cut by 0 bases and J by 3 bases, with 8 bases left in between. The CDR3 is 14 amino acids. The CDR3 DNA reads TGTGCCAGCAGTTACTCGCCCGGGGACTATGGCTACACCTTC. As protein: CASSYSPGDYGYTF.

The chain is built from TRBV21-1 and TRBJ2-1; the table assigns TRBD2, which was not confirmed against the DNA. TRBV21-1 has pseudogene status. The CDR3 consists of 15 residues. The CDR3 DNA is TGTGCCAGCAGCACCACCGGGATCCCATACAATGAGCAGTTCTTC. Translated: CASSTTGIPYNEQFF.

The V call is TRBV24-1, the J call TRBJ1-5; 10 bases map to TRBD1. This CDR3 spans 15 amino acids. V lost 4 bases and J lost 5; bases outside the gene matches: 4. The germline CDR1 and CDR2 sequences are KGHDR and SFDVKD. The CDR3 protein is CATSDPGTGDQPQHF. CDR3 bases: TGTGCCACCAGTGACCCCGGGACAGGGGATCAGCCCCAGCATTTT.

The chain joins TRBV19 to TRBJ1-2; no clear D. CDR1 LNHDA and CDR2 SQIVND come from the germline V gene (reference sequence). V was cut by 5 bases and J by 2 bases, with 12 bases left in between. The CDR3 runs 14 residues. CDR3: CASSFNSPNYGYTF. The CDR3 coding sequence is TGTGCCAGTAGTTTTAACAGCCCAAACTATGGCTACACCTTC.

The rearrangement joins TRBV24-1 to TRBJ1-1, with D perhaps TRBD1 (5 bases). Deletions cut 0 bases from V and 11 bases from J, with 15 bases between. CDR1 KGHDR and CDR2 SFDVKD come from the germline V gene. This CDR3 comprises 14 residues. CDR3 in DNA: TGTGCCACCAGTGATTTGGGGTCGTTCGGGGGGGCTTTCTTT. Translation gives CATSDLGSFGGAFF.

This clone was detected once. J is TRBJ1-1 and V is TRBV10-1; a possible D gene is TRBD1 (5 bases). The V end lost 4 bases, the J end lost 1 base, and 10 bases lay between the germline ends. The CDR3 runs to 14 residues. Per germline, CDR1 WNHNN and CDR2 SYGVQD (reference sequence). The CDR3 nucleotides read TGCGCCAGCAGTGCCCGACAGTCGAACACTGAAGCTTTCTTT. Translating it yields CASSARQSNTEAFF.

V is TRBV28 and J is TRBJ1-1; 8 bases line up with TRBD1. The ends lost 7 bases at V and 1 base at J; junction bases unmatched: 5. The CDR3 contains 14 residues. The germline CDR1 and CDR2 sequences are MDHEN and SYDVKM. The CDR3 sequence: CASILQGGNTEAFF. The CDR3 DNA is TGTGCCAGCATACTACAGGGGGGGAACACTGAAGCTTTCTTT.

Only a few counts were recorded for this clone. The V and J genes are TRBV29-1 and TRBJ1-1; D not certain. Between the trimmed V and J ends, which lost 5 bases and 4 bases, there was a span of 8 bases. CDR1 SQVTM and CDR2 ANQGSEA come from the germline V gene. This CDR3 is 11 amino acids long. CDR3: CSVTDATEAFF. As DNA, the CDR3 is TGCAGCGTTACAGACGCCACTGAAGCTTTCTTT.

This chain links TRBV10-2 with TRBJ2-5; TRBD1 matches at 7 bases. The CDR3 length is 12 residues. The germline V gene encodes CDR1 WSHSY and CDR2 SAAADI. With V trimmed by 7 bases and J by 4 bases, 3 bases remained unmatched. For the CDR3, the DNA is TGCGCCAGCACAGCAGGGGGAGAGACCCAGTACTTC. Translated, it gives CASTAGGETQYF.

The chain couples TRBV3-1 (or the pseudogene TRBV3-2) to TRBJ1-1; 10 bases line up with TRBD1. Trimming cost V 1 base and J 5 bases; bases outside gene matches: 7. The CDR3 extends over 16 amino acids. The germline gives CDR1 LGHDT, CDR2 YNNKEL (reference sequence). The CDR3 reads CASSQVPGQGETEAFF. In DNA form, the CDR3 reads TGTGCCAGCAGCCAAGTTCCAGGACAGGGGGAGACTGAAGCTTTCTTT.

The chain has TRBV12-5 and TRBJ1-1, with D possibly matching TRBD1 (6 bases). Germline V CDR1 and CDR2: LGHNT, FRNRAP. V lost 1 base to trimming and J lost 5 bases, with 8 bases between them. CDR3 length: 13 residues. The CDR3 bases are TGTGCTAGTGGTTTGGCAGGGGCGACTGAAGCTTTCTTT. Translating it yields CASGLAGATEAFF.

The CDR3 bases are TGTGCCAGCACCAAACAGGGTTCCACCAATGAGCAGTTCTTC. Its protein product is CASTKQGSTNEQFF. The chain is built from TRBV6-5 and TRBJ2-1; a possible D gene is TRBD1 (6 bases). Germline V gene lookup returns CDR1 MNHEY and CDR2 SVGAGI. V was clipped by 7 bases and J by 6 bases, with 16 bases between them. The CDR3 consists of 14 residues.

The chain carries TRBV7-2 and TRBJ2-5, with 12 bases aligning to TRBD2. The CDR3 contains 16 residues. CDR1 and CDR2 (germline): SGHTA, FQGNSA. The V segment lost 8 bases and the J segment 0 bases; nucleotides outside the gene matches: 7. CDR3 in amino acids: CASAYTSGGYQETQYF. The CDR3 DNA reads as TGTGCCAGCGCCTATACTAGCGGGGGGTACCAAGAGACCCAGTACTTC.

V is TRBV10-1 and J is TRBJ2-7, with D possibly being TRBD1 (6 bases). Trimming took off 8 bases at V and 0 bases at J, with 14 bases between the two ends. The length of the CDR3 is 14 residues. Per the germline V gene, CDR1 is WNHNN and CDR2 is SYGVQD (reference sequence). In DNA form, the CDR3 reads TGCGCCAGCCACGACAGGCTTGGCTCCTACGAGCAGTACGTC. Protein sequence: CASHDRLGSYEQYV.

This CDR3 is CASSADRVVAEAFF. In DNA, the CDR3 is TGTGCCAGCAGCGCAGACAGAGTGGTCGCTGAAGCTTTCTTT. This chain links TRBV7-9 with TRBJ1-1; D is perhaps TRBD1 (5 bases). The V gene lost 5 bases and the J gene lost 6 bases, with 16 bases spanning the gap. The CDR3 is 14 amino acids. Germline V gene lookup returns CDR1 SEHNR and CDR2 FQNEAQ (reference sequence).

The rearrangement joins TRBV9 to TRBJ2-1; 7 bases map to TRBD2. The germline V gene encodes CDR1 SGDLS and CDR2 YYNGEE. J lost 6 bases, V lost 0 bases, and 12 bases had no gene match. This CDR3 has 17 amino acids. The DNA for the CDR3 is TGTGCCAGCAGCGTAGGCGGGACTACAGGCCCAGGCAATGAGCAGTTCTTC. It yields the protein CASSVGGTTGPGNEQFF. The full variable domain, completed using reference TRBV9 and TRBJ2-1, is DSGVTQTPKHLITATGQRVTLRCSPRSGDLSVYWYQQSLDQGLQFLIQYYNGEERAKGNILERFSAQQFPDLHSELNLSSLELGDSALYFCASSVGGTTGPGNEQFFGPGTRLTVL.

As DNA, the CDR3 is TGTGCCAGCAGACGGGGGGGCCCGGGACTCAATGAGCAGTTCTTC. Translating it yields CASRRGGPGLNEQFF. The chain has TRBV7-2 and TRBJ2-1; TRBD2 matches 8 bases. Germline trimming cut 6 bases from V and 6 bases from J; bases unmatched to any gene: 10. Germline lookup yields CDR1 SGHTA and CDR2 FQGNSA. This CDR3 is built from 15 residues.

This chain joins TRBV11-2 and TRBJ2-7; the match to TRBD1 covers 9 bases. CDR1 is SGHAT and CDR2 is FQNNGV in the germline V gene. CDR3 size: 14 residues. Germline trimming cut 5 bases from V and 2 bases from J; bases unmatched to any gene: 4. The CDR3 sequence is CASSTGDRAYEQYV. CDR3 nucleotide sequence: TGTGCCAGCAGCACCGGGGACAGGGCCTACGAGCAGTACGTC.

The chain is built from TRBV3-1 (or the pseudogene TRBV3-2) and TRBJ2-7, with D perhaps matching TRBD2 (6 bases). With 0 bases removed from V and 4 bases from J, the gap between germline ends came to 19 bases. The CDR3 has 17 residues. Germline V gives CDR1 LGHDT, CDR2 YNNKEL (reference sequence). CDR3 DNA: TGTGCCAGCAGCCAAGAATTGGCGGGGCACCTGTTTTACGAGCAGTACGTC. Protein sequence: CASSQELAGHLFYEQYV.

This rearrangement joins TRBV20-1 to TRBJ1-1; 9 positions match TRBD1. The CDR3 loop spans 11 amino acids. The V gene end was trimmed by 3 bases and the J gene end by 10 bases; junction bases not matched to a gene: 3. Per the germline V gene, CDR1 is DFQATT and CDR2 is SNEGSKA (reference sequence). The CDR3 sequence: CSASQGQGAFF. CDR3 bases: TGCAGTGCTAGTCAGGGACAGGGAGCTTTCTTT.

This clone was detected only a few times. The chain is built from TRBV5-4 and TRBJ1-2, with 7 bases aligning to TRBD1. Trimming cost V 5 bases and J 0 bases; bases outside gene matches: 7. The germline V gene encodes CDR1 SGHNT and CDR2 YYREEE (reference sequence). The CDR3 length is 15 residues. The CDR3 bases are TGTGCCAGCAGAGACCCCGGGACAGCTAACTATGGCTACACCTTC. Its protein product is CASRDPGTANYGYTF.

The chain joins TRBV28 to TRBJ1-1; D possibly corresponds to TRBD1 (5 bases). With 8 bases removed from V and 3 bases from J, the gap between germline ends came to 28 bases. The CDR3 is 18 residues long. Germline V gives CDR1 MDHEN, CDR2 SYDVKM. In DNA form, the CDR3 reads TGTGCCAGCGGACCCGGGGGGAAGGGTCCCCCCATGGACACTGAAGCTTTCTTT. Translation: CASGPGGKGPPMDTEAFF.

The chain uses TRBV3-1 (or the pseudogene TRBV3-2) and TRBJ1-3; D gene uncertain. CDR3 length: 13 amino acids. V dropped 4 bases and J dropped 4 bases, with 8 bases sitting between them. Germline V gene lookup returns CDR1 LGHDT and CDR2 YNNKEL (reference sequence). CDR3 sequence: CASSPNSGNTIYF. For the CDR3, the DNA is TGTGCCAGCAGCCCTAATAGCGGAAACACCATATATTTT.

This clone occurred once. The rearrangement links TRBV6-1 to TRBJ2-7, with 9 bases lining up with TRBD1. V was pared by 1 base and J by 2 bases, with 3 bases of the junction left unmatched. The CDR3 is 15 residues long. Germline V gene sequence: CDR1 MNHNS, CDR2 SASEGT. The DNA of the CDR3 is TGTGCCAGCAGTGAAGGGACAGGGGTAACCTACGAGCAGTACTTC. Translated: CASSEGTGVTYEQYF.

This chain uses TRBV2 with TRBJ2-7, with 9 bases fitting TRBD1. This CDR3 is built from 13 residues. Germline assignment: CDR1 SNHLY and CDR2 FYNNEI. V lost 8 bases and J lost 6; bases outside the gene matches: 8. CDR3 amino acids: CASSRTGVSEQYV. The CDR3 region has the DNA TGTGCCAGCTCCAGGACAGGGGTCTCCGAGCAGTACGTC.